The sequence of this T cell receptor (beta chain) was determined in a study of blood T cell repertoires in COVID-19 (dated by TCRdb to the early 2020s). General notes on the study: Samples from collaborators originated in the United States, Italy and Spain and spanned both the acute and convalescent phases of COVID-19. The prospective study material was composed of cDNA or gDNA derived from T cells, B-cell-depleted T cells, or PBMCs. Deeply sampled blood TCRbeta repertoires from subjects exposed to, actively infected with, or recovered from COVID-19 were included in the dataset. The repertoires were released in a freely available public database meant as a resource for research on the immune response to SARS-CoV-2. The samples were drawn from two sources: the first 160 participants of the ongoing ImmuneRACE study, and approximately 1,300 subjects contributed by 6 global collaborators. A de-identified subject ID, COVID-19 status, age in years and sex were almost always included in the sample metadata. HLA class I and class II types, where available, came from metadata supplied by the sample provider rather than from assay-based typing.

TCRbeta CDR3 regions were amplified from genomic DNA by means of the immunoSEQ Assay, a bias-controlled multiplex PCR. The paper's processing steps were these. Nucleated cell counts per sample were estimated from amplification of reference gene primers within the assay. Sequence reads were collapsed and filtered to measure the absolute abundance of every unique TCRbeta CDR3 rearrangement. For each sample, productive Simpson clonality was calculated as the square root of Simpson's diversity index across productive rearrangements. Held by TCRdb, this immuneACCESS table contains in-frame sequences only and omits some clones. Under half of the omission traces to an unresolved V gene where checked; the cause of the rest is unknown. Clone size and V and J calls were adopted from that table, with D and trimming inferred from the DNA. This sample is represented by over 300,000 clones; 70% to 90% of them were singletons. The ten largest clones represent roughly 10% of the sample.

To note about this clone: Its antigen specificity is not known. No much larger clone exists at a distance of one base, and base qualities are not known.

Enrolling through a virtual design, the prospective study's participants ranged in age from roughly 18 to 95 years and lived across roughly 23 United States geographic areas. In the prospective study, cohorts were assigned on the basis of participant-reported clinical history obtained from a screening survey and a study questionnaire. ImmuneRACE Cohort 3 recovered participants were defined by two consecutive negative NP/OP PCR tests, healthcare professional clearance, or symptom resolution. Mobile phlebotomists in the prospective study collected whole blood, serum and a nasopharyngeal or oropharyngeal swab from every participant. Prospective study participants could optionally give additional blood draws and questionnaires over an approximately 2-month period. Before DNA extraction, prospective study blood samples were shipped either frozen or at room temperature. What the study reported, not specific to this receptor: How much clinical and demographic metadata was included differed by source and by participant, and the metadata was provided uncurated.

Including cysteine and phenylalanine, the CDR3 has 11 amino acids. The kept DNA is CDR3 alone, 33 bases in frame from the first base. V is pared back by 7 bases and J by 10 bases, with 13 bases lying between the germline termini. The germline V gene provides CDR1 SNHLY and CDR2 FYNNEI. This receptor was identified in a woman under 30 who had recovered from COVID-19. Sequencing used PBMCs or T cells enriched from blood (not recorded which). Recombination joined TRBV2 with TRBJ1-2, with the D gene uncertain. The nucleotide sequence is TGTGCCAGCACGCGAACTGTCTACTACACCTTC. Its coded protein is CASTRTVYYTF.